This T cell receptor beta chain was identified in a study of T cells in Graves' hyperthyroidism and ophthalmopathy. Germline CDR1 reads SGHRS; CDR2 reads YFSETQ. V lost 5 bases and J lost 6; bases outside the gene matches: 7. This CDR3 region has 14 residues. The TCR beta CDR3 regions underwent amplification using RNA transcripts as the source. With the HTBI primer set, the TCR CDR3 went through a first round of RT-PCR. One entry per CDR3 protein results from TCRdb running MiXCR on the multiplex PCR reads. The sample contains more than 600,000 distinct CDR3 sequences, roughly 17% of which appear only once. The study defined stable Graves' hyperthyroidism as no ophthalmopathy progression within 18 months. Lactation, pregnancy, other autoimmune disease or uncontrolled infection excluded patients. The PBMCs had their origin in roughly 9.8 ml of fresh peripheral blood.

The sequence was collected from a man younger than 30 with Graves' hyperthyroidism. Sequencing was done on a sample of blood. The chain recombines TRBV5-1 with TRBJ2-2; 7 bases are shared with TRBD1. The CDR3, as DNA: TGCGCCAGCAGATGGGGGACAGAGTCCGGGGAGCTGTTTTTT. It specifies CASRWGTESGELFF.